This T cell receptor (beta chain) was sequenced in a study of response to subunit inactivated influenza vaccine. The V and J ends lost 3 bases and 6 bases, in that order; junction bases with no gene match: 9. Germline CDR1 reads DFQATT; CDR2 reads SNEGSKA (reference sequence). The CDR3 sequence is 14 residues long. This clonotype was detected only a few times. TCRdb processed the RT-PCR reads anew with MiXCR; each CDR3 protein has one entry. Of some 500,000 distinct CDR3 sequences listed, 13% are singletons. The chain has TRBV20-1 and TRBJ2-7, with 9 nucleotides matching TRBD2. Sequencing used PBMCs from blood, obtained about 6 weeks after vaccination. The TCR sequence derives from a man aged 45-65 years who received an inactivated influenza vaccine. Here the CDR3 DNA reads TGCAGTGCTAGTACCGGGACTAGCTTTACCGAGCAGTACTTC. It is translated as CSASTGTSFTEQYF.